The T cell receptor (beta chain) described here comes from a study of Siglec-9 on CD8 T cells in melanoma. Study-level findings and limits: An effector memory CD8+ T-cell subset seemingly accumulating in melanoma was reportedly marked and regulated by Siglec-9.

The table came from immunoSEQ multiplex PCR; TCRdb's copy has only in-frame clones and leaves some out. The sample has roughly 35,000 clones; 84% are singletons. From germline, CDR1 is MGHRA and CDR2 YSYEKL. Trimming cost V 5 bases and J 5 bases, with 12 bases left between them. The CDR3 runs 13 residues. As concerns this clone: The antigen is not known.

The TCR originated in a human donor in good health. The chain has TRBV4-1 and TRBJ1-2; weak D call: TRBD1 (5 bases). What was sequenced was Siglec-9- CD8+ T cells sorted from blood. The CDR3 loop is CASSSGPTYGYTF. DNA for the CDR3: TGCGCCAGCAGCTCGGGACCGACTTATGGCTACACCTTC.